This T cell receptor (beta chain) was documented in a study of OX40 agonist ivuxolimab in advanced cancers. About the research overall: Averaging around 60 years in age, with a range of roughly 23 to 80, the cohort was approximately 84% male.

Assay used: immunoSEQ multiplex PCR; TCRdb lists only in-frame clones, some missing. The data hold fewer than 100,000 clones, with around 80% observed a single time. Germline lookup yields CDR1 MNHEY and CDR2 SVGAGI. With V trimmed by 2 bases and J by 7 bases, 8 bases remained unmatched. This CDR3 has 15 residues. The J gene is TRBJ2-7, the V gene TRBV6-5, with 10 bases that match TRBD1. The sequencing used CD4+ or CD8+ T cells sorted from blood, collected in a trial of the OX40 agonist ivuxolimab. The origin of this receptor is an adult with an advanced solid tumor such as melanoma, head and neck, liver or kidney cancer. DNA for the CDR3: TGTGCCAGCAGTTACCCCGGGACAGGGGCTGGGGAGCAGTACTTC. It translates to CASSYPGTGAGEQYF.